This entry features one TCR beta chain sequence. Its target is not known. This specimen comes from a study of vaccination effects on CD4 cells after COVID-19. In germline, CDR1 is LNHDA, CDR2 SQIVND (reference sequence). The V segment lost 6 bases and the J segment 0 bases; nucleotides outside the gene matches: 5. The CDR3 is made up of 16 amino acids. ViraFEST assay sequencing came after antigen-specific CD4+ T cells were expanded with viral peptide pools. Following culture for about 11 days, CD4+ T cells were isolated. Nucleocapsid antibody tests were negative, and the vaccine recipients had no prior SARS-CoV-2 infection. Study observations and caveats: Long after vaccination, the clones induced by infection and by vaccine shrank markedly in size.

The table came from immunoSEQ multiplex PCR; TCRdb's copy has only in-frame clones and leaves some out. Of roughly 50,000 clones listed, about four fifths were seen once; the top ten hold less than 7.5%. The starting material was CD4+ T cells from PBMCs cultured with HCoV-OC43 spike peptides, obtained before COVID-19 vaccination. Subset: HCoV-OC43 spike overlapping peptide pool stimulation. The chain recombines TRBV19 with TRBJ2-4, with TRBD2 matching over 10 bases. This receptor was taken from a human donor who received a COVID-19 vaccine. CDR3 DNA: TGTGCCAGTAGGTCTAGCGGGGGCCCAGCCAAAAACATTCAGTACTTC. Amino acid sequence: CASRSSGGPAKNIQYF.